The present T cell receptor (beta chain) was sequenced within a study of CD8 T cells in ankylosing spondylitis. General observations from the study: Disease-linked clones reportedly showed significant enrichment in matched ankylosing spondylitis synovial fluid.

This clonotype was counted only a few times. The antigen is undetermined. V was trimmed by 0 bases and J by 0 bases, leaving 11 bases between them. This CDR3 has 17 amino acids. CDR1 and CDR2 (germline): LNHNV, YYDKDF (reference sequence). TCRdb itself ran the 5' RACE reads through MiXCR, one entry per CDR3 protein. The data hold about 170,000 distinct CDR3 sequences, with around 19% observed a single time. The clonotype originates from a male donor with ankylosing spondylitis or in good health (not recorded which). Sequenced input: blood, either unsorted or a sorted T cell fraction (not recorded which). V is TRBV15 and J is TRBJ2-2; D gene uncertain. Here the CDR3 DNA reads TGTGCCACCAGCAGAGATGTATTGGCAGCGAACACCGGGGAGCTGTTTTTT. This sequence encodes CATSRDVLAANTGELFF.